This T cell receptor (beta chain) emerged from a study of cytomegalovirus exposure and HLA in healthy donors. Primers included in the PCR were 60 Vbeta and 13 Jbeta primers. The method was immunoSEQ multiplex PCR; TCRdb's version includes in-frame clones alone and lacks a portion of them. The sample shows about 160,000 clones, more than 65% of them seen only once. Trimming left V 0 bases short and J 3 bases short, with 15 bases between. The CDR3 extends over 16 amino acids. CDR1 and CDR2 (germline): MNHNY, SVGAGI (reference sequence). The specimen was PBMCs. The receptor's source is a woman aged 45-59 years in good health and CMV-seronegative. The J gene is TRBJ2-7, the V gene TRBV6-6, with D possibly TRBD1 on 5 matching bases. CDR3 sequence: CASSYSPGQQSYEQYF. In DNA, the CDR3 is TGTGCCAGCAGTTACTCTCCTGGACAACAGAGCTACGAGCAGTACTTC.